This T cell receptor (beta chain) stems from a study of monozygotic twins with inflammatory bowel disease. Findings and caveats of the study: In the analysis, different T cell subtypes could not be told apart. Among twins, concordant and discordant pairs did not differ in repertoire similarity, possibly from limited power.

A note on this clonotype: Its antigen is unknown.

The authors used about 3,200 ng of total RNA per TCR library. TCRdb reanalyzed the 5' RACE reads and collapses them to one entry per CDR3 protein, without DNA. This sample's table has approximately 140,000 distinct CDR3 sequences. This clonotype originated in a human donor with ulcerative colitis or Crohn's disease, or a healthy co-twin of an affected twin (not recorded which). Sequenced material: blood.

CDR3 in amino acids: CASTWTGFNSPLHF. The rearrangement links TRBV7-2 to TRBJ1-6; with no DNA, the TCRdb D assignment of TRBD1 cannot be verified. The CDR3 is made up of 14 amino acids. In germline, CDR1 is SGHTA, CDR2 FQGNSA. The variable domain in full, with the rest retrieved from reference TRBV7-2 and TRBJ1-6, is GAGVSQSPSNKVTEKGKDVELRCDPISGHTALYWYRQSLGQGLEFLIYFQGNSAPDKSGLPSDRFSAERTGGSVSTLTIQRTQQEDSAVYLCASTWTGFNSPLHFGNGTRLTVT.